The clone carrying this T cell receptor (beta chain) has only one observation. Its antigen remains unidentified. This sample was included in a study of cytomegalovirus exposure and HLA in healthy donors. Study observations and caveats: Earlier analysis found most TCR beta V segments productive about 87% or about 30% of the time.

The V segment lost 4 bases and the J segment 9 bases; nucleotides outside the gene matches: 20. The germline V gene has CDR1 SGHRS and CDR2 YFSETQ. The CDR3 covers 17 residues. The study ran its PCR with 60 Vbeta and 13 Jbeta primers. Produced via immunoSEQ multiplex PCR; TCRdb's table is partial and in-frame only. The sample lists some 130,000 clones, roughly three quarters occurring once. This chain links TRBV5-1 with TRBJ1-1, with 8 bases that match TRBD1. Sequenced sample: PBMCs. This TCR was sampled from a man younger than 40 in good health and CMV-seronegative. The CDR3 DNA is TGCGCCAGCAGCATAACAGGACAGGGAATTCGATTGTCTAAAGCTTTCTTT. It specifies CASSITGQGIRLSKAFF.